The entry below describes one T cell receptor (beta chain). The record originates from a study of OX40 agonist ivuxolimab in advanced cancers. Study-level background: Roughly two fifths of patients had received prior checkpoint inhibitor therapy.

Trimming at V came to 7 bases and at J to 9 bases, leaving 12 bases not matched to a gene. The CDR3 is made up of 14 amino acids. Germline V CDR1 and CDR2: LNHDA, SQIVND (reference sequence). TCRdb's copy holds only in-frame clones and misses some; the assay was immunoSEQ multiplex PCR. The sample contains around 70,000 clones, roughly 80% of which appear only once. It was autoimmune disease history or systemic immunosuppression that excluded patients. This specimen was CD4+ or CD8+ T cells sorted from blood, taken in a trial of the OX40 agonist ivuxolimab. The gene calls are TRBV19 and TRBJ2-1, with 7 bases lining up with TRBD2. The receptor's source is an adult with an advanced solid tumor such as melanoma, head and neck, liver or kidney cancer. The CDR3 reads CASKSGTQIGEQFF. The DNA of the CDR3 is TGTGCCAGTAAAAGCGGGACTCAAATCGGTGAGCAGTTCTTC. Full variable domain (remainder filled in from reference TRBV19 and TRBJ2-1): DGGITQSPKYLFRKEGQNVTLSCEQNLNHDAMYWYRQDPGQGLRLIYYSQIVNDFQKGDIAEGYSVSREKKESFPLTVTSAQKNPTAFYLCASKSGTQIGEQFFGPGTRLTVL.